This T cell receptor beta chain originates from a study of breast tumors, draining lymph nodes, adjacent tissues. Overall study results and limits: Luminal-like breast cancer showed significantly higher tumor–nontumor repertoire similarity than basal-like. Compared with lymph nodes, tumors were less diverse; compared with nontumor tissue, more. The lymph node origin of tumor T cells was framed as consistent with a hypothesis, not demonstrated. The data were judged consistent with most tumor T cells coming from lymph node and expanding in tumor.

A note on this clonotype: The antigen remains unidentified.

Axillary draining lymph nodes of breast cancer patients supplied the node samples. TCRdb recomputed calls from the multiplex PCR reads with MiXCR, one row per CDR3 protein. The sample includes around 250,000 distinct CDR3 sequences, less than 45% of them seen just once. The CDR3 runs 10 residues. Germline CDR1 DFQATT, CDR2 SNEGSKA (reference sequence). Trimming cost V 7 bases and J 7 bases, with 10 bases left between them. The source of this sequence is a female donor with breast cancer. Some clones in this sample may be carry-over from other donors' samples. Sequenced input: axillary lymph node tissue. V and J are TRBV20-1 and TRBJ2-5; D is unresolved. The CDR3 protein is CSVLSGTQYF. CDR3 coding DNA: TGCAGTGTTCTTTCCGGGACCCAGTACTTC.